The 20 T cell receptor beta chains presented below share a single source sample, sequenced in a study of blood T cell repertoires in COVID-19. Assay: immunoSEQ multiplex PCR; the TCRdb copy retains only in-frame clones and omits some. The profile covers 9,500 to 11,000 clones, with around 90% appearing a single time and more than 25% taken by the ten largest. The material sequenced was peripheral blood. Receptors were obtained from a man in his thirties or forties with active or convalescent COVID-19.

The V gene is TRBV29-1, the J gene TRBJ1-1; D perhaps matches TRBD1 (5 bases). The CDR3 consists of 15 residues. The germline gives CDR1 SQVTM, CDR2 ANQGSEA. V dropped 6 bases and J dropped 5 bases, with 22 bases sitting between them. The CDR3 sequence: CSVPTLRVEGTEAFF. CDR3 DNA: TGCAGCGTCCCAACACTCAGGGTGGAGGGAACTGAAGCTTTCTTT.

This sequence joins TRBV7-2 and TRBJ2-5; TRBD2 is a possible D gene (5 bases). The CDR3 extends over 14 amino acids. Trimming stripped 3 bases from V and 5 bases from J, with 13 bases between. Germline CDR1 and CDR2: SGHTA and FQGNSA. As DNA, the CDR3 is TGTGCCAGCAGCTTGGACTCCCTGGGGGAGACCCAGTACTTC. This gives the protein CASSLDSLGETQYF.

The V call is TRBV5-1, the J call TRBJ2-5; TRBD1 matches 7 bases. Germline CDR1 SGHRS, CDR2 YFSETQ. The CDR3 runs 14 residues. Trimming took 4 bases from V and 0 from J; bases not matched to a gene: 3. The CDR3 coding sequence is TGCGCCAGCAGCCCCGGACAGGACCAAGAGACCCAGTACTTC. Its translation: CASSPGQDQETQYF.

CDR3 nucleotides: TGCGCCAGCATGGGGACTAGCGGGGGGCACACAGATACGCAGTATTTT. This translates into CASMGTSGGHTDTQYF. The V and J genes are TRBV10-1 and TRBJ2-3; 15 nucleotides agree with TRBD2. This CDR3 comprises 16 residues. The V and J ends lost 7 bases and 2 bases, in that order; junction bases with no gene match: 4. The germline V gene encodes CDR1 WNHNN and CDR2 SYGVQD (reference sequence).

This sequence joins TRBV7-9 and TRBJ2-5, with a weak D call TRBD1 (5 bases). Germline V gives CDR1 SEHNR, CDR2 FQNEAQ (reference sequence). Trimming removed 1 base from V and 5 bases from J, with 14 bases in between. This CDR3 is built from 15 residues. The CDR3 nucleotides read TGTGCCAGCAGCTTAGTTGCGGCAGGGTCCGAGACCCAGTACTTC. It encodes CASSLVAAGSETQYF.

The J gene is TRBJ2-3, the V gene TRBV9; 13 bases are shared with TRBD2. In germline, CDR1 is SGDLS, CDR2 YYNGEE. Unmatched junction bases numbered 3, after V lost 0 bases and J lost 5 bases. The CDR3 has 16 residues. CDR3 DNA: TGTGCCAGCAGCGTAGAGACTAGCGGGGGGATAGATACGCAGTATTTT. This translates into CASSVETSGGIDTQYF. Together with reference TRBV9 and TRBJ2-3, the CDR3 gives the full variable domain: DSGVTQTPKHLITATGQRVTLRCSPRSGDLSVYWYQQSLDQGLQFLIQYYNGEERAKGNILERFSAQQFPDLHSELNLSSLELGDSALYFCASSVETSGGIDTQYFGPGTRLTVL.

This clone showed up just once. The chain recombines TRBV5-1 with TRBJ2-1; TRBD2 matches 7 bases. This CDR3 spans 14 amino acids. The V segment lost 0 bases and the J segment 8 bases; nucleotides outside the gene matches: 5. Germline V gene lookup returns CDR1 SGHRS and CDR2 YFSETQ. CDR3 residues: CASSLGAGRDEQFF. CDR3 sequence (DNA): TGCGCCAGCAGCTTGGGAGCGGGGCGCGATGAGCAGTTCTTC.

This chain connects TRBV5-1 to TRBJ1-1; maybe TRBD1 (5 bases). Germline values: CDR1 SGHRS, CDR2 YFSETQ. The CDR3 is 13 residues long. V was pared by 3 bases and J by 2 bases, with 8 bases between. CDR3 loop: CASSSGHNTEAFF. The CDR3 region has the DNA TGCGCCAGCAGCTCCGGACACAACACTGAAGCTTTCTTT.

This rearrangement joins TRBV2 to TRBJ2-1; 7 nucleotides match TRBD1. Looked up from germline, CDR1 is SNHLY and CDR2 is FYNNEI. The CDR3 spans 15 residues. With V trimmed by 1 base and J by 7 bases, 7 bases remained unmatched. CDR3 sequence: CASSEERGRGNEQFF. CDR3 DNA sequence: TGTGCCAGCAGTGAAGAAAGGGGGCGCGGTAATGAGCAGTTCTTC.

The CDR3 DNA sequence: TGTGCCAGCGGCCCAGGAGGGAACACTGAAGCTTTCTTT. It specifies CASGPGGNTEAFF. This sequence joins TRBV5-6 and TRBJ1-1; no reliable D call. V shed 7 bases and J shed 1 base, with 11 bases lying between them. There are 13 residues in the CDR3. CDR1 and CDR2 from the germline V gene are SGHDT and YYEEEE.

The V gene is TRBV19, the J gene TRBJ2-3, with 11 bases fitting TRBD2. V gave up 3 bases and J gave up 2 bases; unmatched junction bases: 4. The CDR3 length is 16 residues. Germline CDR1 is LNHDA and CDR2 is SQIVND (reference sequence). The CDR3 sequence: CASSILAGGPTDTQYF. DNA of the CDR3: TGTGCCAGTAGTATCTTAGCGGGGGGGCCCACAGATACGCAGTATTTT.

The CDR3 DNA follows: TGTGCCAGCAGCTTTCCACAGGGGAACCAAGAGACCCAGTACTTC. Translated, it gives CASSFPQGNQETQYF. The chain combines TRBV7-9 with TRBJ2-5, with 7 bases fitting TRBD1. This CDR3 has 15 residues. Germline V gene lookup returns CDR1 SEHNR and CDR2 FQNEAQ (reference sequence). Trimming took 3 bases from V and 0 from J; bases not matched to a gene: 4.

The CDR3 protein is CASSQTGREQYF. The CDR3 coding sequence is TGTGCCAGCAGCCAGACAGGGCGAGAGCAGTACTTC. This sequence joins TRBV3-1 (or the pseudogene TRBV3-2) and TRBJ2-7; TRBD1 matches at 7 bases. This CDR3 contains 12 residues. The J segment lost 7 bases and the V segment lost 3 bases, leaving 3 bases of the junction unmatched. The germline V gene encodes CDR1 LGHDT and CDR2 YNNKEL (reference sequence).

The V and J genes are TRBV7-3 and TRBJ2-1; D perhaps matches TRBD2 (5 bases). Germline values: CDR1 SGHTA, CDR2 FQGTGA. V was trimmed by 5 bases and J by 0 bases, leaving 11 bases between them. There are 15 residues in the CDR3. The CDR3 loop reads CASSPDSNSYNEQFF. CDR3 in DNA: TGTGCCAGCAGCCCGGACTCCAACTCCTACAATGAGCAGTTCTTC.

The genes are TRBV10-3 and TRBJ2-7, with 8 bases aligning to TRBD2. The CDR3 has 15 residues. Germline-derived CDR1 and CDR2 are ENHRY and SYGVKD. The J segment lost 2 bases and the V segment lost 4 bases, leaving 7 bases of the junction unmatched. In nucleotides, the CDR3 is TGTGCCATCAGTGGGGGACTAGGCCTTACCTACGAGCAGTACTTC. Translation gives CAISGGLGLTYEQYF.

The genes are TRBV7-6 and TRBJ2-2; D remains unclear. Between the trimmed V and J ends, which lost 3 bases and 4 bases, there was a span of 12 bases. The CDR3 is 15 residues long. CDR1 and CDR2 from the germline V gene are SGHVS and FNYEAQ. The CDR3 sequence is CASSLVAGSTGELFF. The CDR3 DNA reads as TGTGCCAGCAGCTTGGTTGCAGGCAGCACCGGGGAGCTGTTTTTT. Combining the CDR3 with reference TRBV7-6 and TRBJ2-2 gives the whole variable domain GAGVSQSPRYKVTKRGQDVALRCDPISGHVSLYWYRQALGQGPEFLTYFNYEAQQDKSGLPNDRFSAERPEGSISTLTIQRTEQRDSAMYRCASSLVAGSTGELFFGEGSRLTVL.

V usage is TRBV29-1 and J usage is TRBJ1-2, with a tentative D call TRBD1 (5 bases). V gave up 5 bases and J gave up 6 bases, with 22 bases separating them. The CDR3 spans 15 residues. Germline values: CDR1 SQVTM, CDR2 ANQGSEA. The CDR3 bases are TGCAGCGTTAGGACCCTGTTGGGGGAGGAAGATGGCTACACCTTC. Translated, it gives CSVRTLLGEEDGYTF.

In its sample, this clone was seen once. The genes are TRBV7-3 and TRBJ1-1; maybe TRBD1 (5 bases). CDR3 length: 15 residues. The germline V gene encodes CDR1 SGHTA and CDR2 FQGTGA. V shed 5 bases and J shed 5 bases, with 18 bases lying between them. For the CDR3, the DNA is TGTGCCAGCAGCCGATTGGGGCAGGGTGAGACTGAAGCTTTCTTT. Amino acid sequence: CASSRLGQGETEAFF.

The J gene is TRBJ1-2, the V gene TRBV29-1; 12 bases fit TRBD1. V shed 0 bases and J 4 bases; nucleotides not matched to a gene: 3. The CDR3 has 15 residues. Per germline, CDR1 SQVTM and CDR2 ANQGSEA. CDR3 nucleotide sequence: TGCAGCGTTGAAGATGGGACAGGGGGCTCCTATGGCTACACCTTC. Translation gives CSVEDGTGGSYGYTF.

In DNA, the CDR3 is TGTGCCAGCAAAGGGACAGGGTATAATTCACCCCTCCACTTT. Residues: CASKGTGYNSPLHF. The chain has TRBV2 and TRBJ1-6; 9 nucleotides match TRBD1. Losses at the gene ends were 7 bases for V and 4 bases for J; bases not matched to a gene: 2. The length of the CDR3 is 14 residues. Germline V gene data show CDR1 as SNHLY and CDR2 as FYNNEI.